This T cell receptor beta chain was captured in a study of CD8 T cells in ankylosing spondylitis. Study results and caveats: Made up of about eight highly homologous variants, a TCR beta motif appeared characteristic of ankylosing spondylitis blood. As reported, disease-linked clones showed significant enrichment in matched ankylosing spondylitis synovial fluid. Certain motif variants had earlier appeared in reactive arthritis synovial fluid and blood.

Using quantitative 5'-RACE with molecular barcodes, the authors made TCR beta libraries. TCRdb re-derived calls from the 5' RACE reads in MiXCR, one entry per CDR3 protein. Of fewer than 750,000 distinct CDR3 sequences listed, over 15% are singletons. Trimming left V 3 bases short and J 7 bases short, with 16 bases between. The V gene's germline CDR1 is SGHRS and CDR2 YFSETQ. CDR3 length: 14 amino acids. In the case of this clonotype: Its target is unknown.

The chain has TRBV5-1 and TRBJ1-2; perhaps TRBD1 as D (6 bases). Sample: blood, either unsorted or a sorted T cell fraction (not recorded which). The TCR sequence derives from a male donor with ankylosing spondylitis. The CDR3 DNA reads as TGCGCCAGCAGCTCTACAGGGTCGGCAGGTGGCTACACCTTC. Amino acid sequence: CASSSTGSAGGYTF.